A single sample gave rise to the 5 T cell receptor beta chains below, sequenced in a study of blood T cells in healthy people across ages. Together with a sample-barcoded 5' primer, a J-beta primer mix was included in a second PCR lasting roughly 6 to 12 cycles. MiXCR, run by TCRdb on the 5' RACE reads, gives a single entry per CDR3 protein. The sample yields roughly 790,000 distinct CDR3 sequences, around 40% seen once. The sample consisted of blood. These receptors originate from a woman aged 60-75 years in good health.

In nucleotides, the CDR3 is TGTGCCAGCCAGGCGGCGGGTAGCTCCTACAATGAGCAGTTCTTC. As protein: CASQAAGSSYNEQFF. The chain has TRBV18 and TRBJ2-1, with D possibly TRBD2 on 5 matching bases. Trimming removed 8 bases from V and 0 bases from J, with 14 bases in between. This CDR3 comprises 15 residues. Germline loops: CDR1 KGHSH, CDR2 LQKENI.

This clonotype was counted a few times. The chain carries TRBV13 and TRBJ2-4; 9 bases fit TRBD2. V gave up 4 bases and J gave up 13 bases; unmatched junction bases: 11. CDR3 length: 14 residues. The germline V gene encodes CDR1 PRHDT and CDR2 FYEKMQ (reference sequence). CDR3 in DNA: TGTGCCAGCAGCTCCGGGACTAGCTTGGGGGAGCAGTACTTC. Translated: CASSSGTSLGEQYF.

CDR3 DNA: TGTGCCAGCAGTTTAGTTGCGGCCCCCACAGATACGCAGTATTTT. Protein sequence: CASSLVAAPTDTQYF. V gene TRBV12-3 or TRBV12-4 combines with J gene TRBJ2-3; D remains unclear. V was cut by 1 base and J by 2 bases, with 10 bases left in between. CDR3 length: 15 residues.

V is TRBV10-3 and J is TRBJ2-5; 7 bases agree with TRBD1. The J call may not be correct, given that the DNA end is closer to TRBJ2-1. This CDR3 has 15 residues. Germline loops: CDR1 ENHRY, CDR2 SYGVKD. CDR3 in amino acids: CAISGLEGGQETQFF. CDR3 bases: TGTGCCATCAGTGGACTTGAAGGGGGCCAAGAGACCCAGTTCTTC.

In this sample, this clonotype turned up a few times. This chain links TRBV12-3 or TRBV12-4 with TRBJ2-3; 7 positions match TRBD2. The ends lost 6 bases at V and 5 bases at J; junction bases unmatched: 8. The CDR3 has 14 residues. The CDR3 loop is CASSFGGSGDTQYF. CDR3 coding DNA: TGTGCCAGCAGCTTTGGCGGGAGTGGAGATACGCAGTATTTT.